Listed below are T cell receptor beta chains from one sample, sequenced in a study of low-dose radiotherapy and immunotherapy resistance in tumors. TCRdb re-called the reads through MiXCR, storing one row per CDR3 protein. The sample records about 30,000 distinct CDR3 sequences, about half being singletons. Specimen: PBMCs, collected after low-dose radiotherapy plus immunotherapy. These receptors originate from a male donor with gallbladder cancer. Each CDR3 is given with its conserved first and last residue.

v_gene	j_gene	CDR3aa
TRBV4-1	TRBJ1-4	CASSQTVVRASEKLFF
TRBV6-8	TRBJ2-7	CASTQGGYEQYF
TRBV12-5	TRBJ2-3	CASGFKDTQYF
TRBV29-1	TRBJ1-2	CSVDYGYTF
TRBV6-2/TRBV6-3	TRBJ2-5	CASSYRFGAGEETQYF
TRBV10-3	TRBJ1-5	CAISGGDRAIQPQHF
TRBV6-2/TRBV6-3	TRBJ1-1	CASSYSRTMNTEAFF
TRBV11-2	TRBJ2-1	CASSLAIRSNEQFF
TRBV2	TRBJ1-4	CASSGRGPLFF
TRBV20-1	TRBJ2-4	CSARPLVAGVVDQYF
TRBV10-3	TRBJ2-1	CAISVAGGRNEQFF
TRBV5-1	TRBJ1-1	CASSSLQNTEAFF
TRBV3-1	TRBJ2-1	CASSQRTSGTNEQFF
TRBV6-6	TRBJ1-2	CASSYDPGPKGYTF
TRBV28	TRBJ2-1	CASIPIKGTSGRGMDTQFF
TRBV5-4	TRBJ2-7	CASTPGGLSYEQYF
TRBV6-5	TRBJ1-1	CASSNGQMNTEAFF
TRBV20-1	TRBJ2-1	CSARDWRRGVDHEQFF
TRBV30	TRBJ1-5	CAWSGGLGNQPQHF
TRBV7-2	TRBJ1-6	CASSFSPGQGASPLHF
TRBV5-4	TRBJ2-5	CASRRQGAPTETQYF
TRBV12-3/TRBV12-4	TRBJ1-5	CASSSGQFNQPQHF
TRBV12-3/TRBV12-4	TRBJ2-3	CASSLGRGRSTDTQYF
TRBV5-1	TRBJ2-7	CASSQKMGQGYEQYF
TRBV3-1	TRBJ2-5	CASSQGSGRGTETQYF
TRBV27	TRBJ1-1	CASSLKIRDSTEAFF
TRBV5-8	TRBJ1-6	CASSLFQGANSPLHF